The entry below describes one T cell receptor beta chain. Assay: immunoSEQ multiplex PCR; the TCRdb copy retains only in-frame clones and omits some. The repertoire consists of 160,000 or so clones, with 85% occurring once and the leading ten covering more than 1%. This record belongs to a study of blood T cell repertoires in COVID-19. Study-wide context: Italy, Spain and the United States were the sources of the convalescent and acute COVID-19 samples.

J lost 8 bases, V lost 3 bases, and 11 bases had no gene match. CDR1 and CDR2 (germline): SGHRS, YFSETQ. This CDR3 comprises 15 residues. The origin of this receptor is a man in his forties or fifties with acute or convalescent COVID-19. Sequenced: peripheral blood. The V call is TRBV5-1, the J call TRBJ1-2; 9 bases map to TRBD1. The DNA for the CDR3 is TGCGCCAGCAGCTACAGGACAGGGGAGGATGGAGGCTACACCTTC. It codes for CASSYRTGEDGGYTF.